Listed below are T cell receptor beta chains from one sample, sequenced in a study of cytomegalovirus exposure and HLA in healthy donors. Profiling relied on immunoSEQ multiplex PCR, and the TCRdb table lists in-frame clones only, not all of them. Here the sample table reports about 140,000 clones. The sequenced sample consisted of PBMCs. These receptors came from a male donor in good health and CMV-seronegative. CDR3s include the opening cysteine and the closing phenylalanine or tryptophan. The D gene is left open where the match is weak.

CDR3 length: 11; D gene: .; J gene: TRBJ1-1; V gene: TRBV25-1; CDR3 DNA: TGTGCCAGCAGTGAAGGCCAGGGGGCTTTCTTT; CDR3 protein: CASSEGQGAFF
CDR3 length: 16; D gene: TRBD2; J gene: TRBJ2-3; V gene: TRBV11-2; CDR3 DNA: TGTGCCAGCAGAGAAGCGATGCGGGGGGGAGCAGATACGCAGTATTTT; CDR3 protein: CASREAMRGGADTQYF
CDR3 length: 12; D gene: TRBD1; J gene: TRBJ1-1; V gene: TRBV6-1; CDR3 DNA: TGTGCCACAATACAGGGGTTCACTGAAGCTTTCTTT; CDR3 protein: CATIQGFTEAFF
CDR3 length: 15; D gene: .; J gene: TRBJ1-3; V gene: TRBV18; CDR3 DNA: TGTGCCAGCTCTGAGCTCAGGGGTCCAGGAAACACCATATATTTT; CDR3 protein: CASSELRGPGNTIYF
CDR3 length: 14; D gene: .; J gene: TRBJ1-2; V gene: TRBV18; CDR3 DNA: TGTGCCAGCTCACCAACAGGGACCAACTATGGCTACACCTTC; CDR3 protein: CASSPTGTNYGYTF
CDR3 length: 13; D gene: .; J gene: TRBJ1-1; V gene: TRBV6-1; CDR3 DNA: TGTGCCAGCAGTGAACAAGGAGGGGTGGGAGCTTTCTTT; CDR3 protein: CASSEQGGVGAFF
CDR3 length: 12; D gene: .; J gene: TRBJ1-4; V gene: TRBV7-9; CDR3 DNA: TGTGCCGTTGGAGTGCTTAATGAAAAACTGTTTTTT; CDR3 protein: CAVGVLNEKLFF
CDR3 length: 16; D gene: .; J gene: TRBJ2-1; V gene: TRBV4-3; CDR3 DNA: TGCGCCAGCAGCCTCGAGGGCCCCACCAACTACAATGAGCAGTTCTTC; CDR3 protein: CASSLEGPTNYNEQFF
CDR3 length: 17; D gene: .; J gene: TRBJ1-6; V gene: TRBV5-4; CDR3 DNA: TGTGCCAGCAGCTTAGACGGGGAGGTATTCGCGGATTCACCCCTCCACTTT; CDR3 protein: CASSLDGEVFADSPLHF
CDR3 length: 15; D gene: TRBD1; J gene: TRBJ1-1; V gene: TRBV18; CDR3 DNA: TGTGCCAGCTCACCTGGACAGGTCGGAGGCGCTGAAGCTTTCTTT; CDR3 protein: CASSPGQVGGAEAFF
CDR3 length: 14; D gene: TRBD1; J gene: TRBJ1-1; V gene: TRBV30; CDR3 DNA: TGTGCCTGGAGTGTGGGGACAGGGAACACTGAAGCTTTCTTT; CDR3 protein: CAWSVGTGNTEAFF
CDR3 length: 12; D gene: .; J gene: TRBJ1-5; V gene: TRBV18; CDR3 DNA: TGTGCCAGCTCCCAGGAAAATCAGCCCCAGCATTTT; CDR3 protein: CASSQENQPQHF
CDR3 length: 12; D gene: .; J gene: TRBJ2-2; V gene: TRBV29-1; CDR3 DNA: TGCAGCGTTGAAGAGGCGGCCGGGGAGCTGTTTTTT; CDR3 protein: CSVEEAAGELFF
CDR3 length: 16; D gene: .; J gene: TRBJ1-6; V gene: TRBV6-5; CDR3 DNA: TGTGCCAGCAGTTACTTGGGACAAGGGAATAATTCACCCCTCCACTTT; CDR3 protein: CASSYLGQGNNSPLHF
CDR3 length: 14; D gene: TRBD2; J gene: TRBJ2-7; V gene: TRBV6-5; CDR3 DNA: TGTGCCAGCAGTTACAGGACTAGCAGCTACGAGCAGTACTTC; CDR3 protein: CASSYRTSSYEQYF
CDR3 length: 15; D gene: .; J gene: TRBJ1-5; V gene: TRBV6-5; CDR3 DNA: TGTGCCAGCAGCCAAACAGGGTTGAGCAATCAGCCCCAGCATTTT; CDR3 protein: CASSQTGLSNQPQHF
CDR3 length: 13; D gene: .; J gene: TRBJ2-4; V gene: TRBV2; CDR3 DNA: TGTGCCGGCAGGCCAGGCTACAAAAACATTCAGTACTTC; CDR3 protein: CAGRPGYKNIQYF
CDR3 length: 12; D gene: TRBD1; J gene: TRBJ2-7; V gene: TRBV15; CDR3 DNA: TGTGCCACGGGACAGGACGTATACGAGCAGTACTTC; CDR3 protein: CATGQDVYEQYF
CDR3 length: 16; D gene: .; J gene: TRBJ2-1; V gene: TRBV5-1; CDR3 DNA: TGCGCCAGCAGCTTGGCAGGGGACGGGTCCTACAATGAGCAGTTCTTC; CDR3 protein: CASSLAGDGSYNEQFF
CDR3 length: 17; D gene: .; J gene: TRBJ2-1; V gene: TRBV23-1; CDR3 DNA: TGCGCCAGCAGTCAGCCGACAGTGTTTAGCTCCTACAATGAGCAGTTCTTC; CDR3 protein: CASSQPTVFSSYNEQFF